The 19 T cell receptor beta chains given below trace back to one sample, sequenced in a study of somatic mutations in cytotoxic T cells in rheumatoid arthritis. Only in-frame clones appear in the TCRdb table, and some are missing; sequencing was by immunoSEQ multiplex PCR. The table shows 8,000 to 10,000 clones, with 79% occurring only once. Input material: CD8+ T cells sorted from blood. The receptors here all came from an adult with rheumatoid arthritis.

In its sample, this clone was seen a few times. The V call is TRBV9, the J call TRBJ2-1, with TRBD2 matching 10 bases. The V gene's germline CDR1 is SGDLS and CDR2 YYNGEE. The ends lost 4 bases at V and 8 bases at J; junction bases unmatched: 3. The CDR3 length is 13 residues. The DNA of the CDR3 is TGTGCCAGCAGCCTAGCGGGAGAAGATGAGCAGTTCTTC. This sequence encodes CASSLAGEDEQFF. Full variable domain (remainder filled in from reference TRBV9 and TRBJ2-1): DSGVTQTPKHLITATGQRVTLRCSPRSGDLSVYWYQQSLDQGLQFLIQYYNGEERAKGNILERFSAQQFPDLHSELNLSSLELGDSALYFCASSLAGEDEQFFGPGTRLTVL.

CDR3 nucleotide sequence: TGCGCCAGCAGCCAAGATGGGTCGCCACTATACAATGAGCAGTTCTTC. Translated: CASSQDGSPLYNEQFF. The chain recombines TRBV4-1 with TRBJ2-1; D unresolved. The V end was cut by 0 bases, the J end by 4 bases, with 13 bases between. Germline CDR1 and CDR2: MGHRA and YSYEKL. The CDR3 is made up of 16 amino acids.

In this sample, this clone turned up a few times. The V gene is TRBV19, the J gene TRBJ2-1; D uncertain. Trimming removed 4 bases at V and 3 bases at J, with 7 bases between. From germline, CDR1 is LNHDA and CDR2 SQIVND (reference sequence). The CDR3 is 13 residues long. CDR3 nucleotides: TGTGCCAGTAGTACCAGGCACTACAATGAGCAGTTCTTC. This sequence encodes CASSTRHYNEQFF.

The CDR3 protein is CASSMDSSYKYTEAFF. DNA for the CDR3: TGTGCCAGCAGCATGGACAGTTCGTACAAGTACACTGAAGCTTTCTTT. V and J are TRBV7-9 and TRBJ1-1; D is possibly TRBD1 (6 bases). CDR1 SEHNR and CDR2 FQNEAQ come from the germline V gene (reference sequence). This CDR3 comprises 16 residues. Trimming removed 5 bases at V and 3 bases at J, with 19 bases between. The whole variable domain, remainder taken from reference TRBV7-9 and TRBJ1-1, is DTGVSQNPRHKITKRGQNVTFRCDPISEHNRLYWYRQTLGQGPEFLTYFQNEAQLEKSRLLSDRFSAERPKGSFSTLEIQRTEQGDSAMYLCASSMDSSYKYTEAFFGQGTRLTVV.

This sequence joins TRBV6-5 and TRBJ2-6; no firm D call. The CDR3 has 15 amino acids. The V gene's germline CDR1 is MNHEY and CDR2 SVGAGI. V was clipped by 5 bases and J by 0 bases, with 8 bases between them. CDR3: CASSLEASGANVLTF. CDR3 DNA: TGTGCCAGCAGTCTGGAAGCCTCTGGGGCCAACGTCCTGACTTTC.

This CDR3 is CASSLLANNEQFF. CDR3 bases: TGTGCCAGCAGCTTGCTAGCGAACAATGAGCAGTTCTTC. The J gene is TRBJ2-1, the V gene TRBV7-2; possible D gene TRBD2, 6 bases. The V gene lost 3 bases and the J gene lost 5 bases, with 8 bases spanning the gap. Germline V lookup: CDR1 SGHTA, CDR2 FQGNSA. The CDR3 totals 13 residues.

This clone was seen once. The chain uses TRBV5-4 and TRBJ2-7; 8 positions match TRBD1. The CDR3 totals 14 residues. From germline, CDR1 is SGHNT and CDR2 YYREEE (reference sequence). The trim removed 3 bases at V and 2 bases at J, leaving 4 bases unmatched. The CDR3 region has the DNA TGTGCCAGCAGCTACGGGACAGGAGCCTACGAGCAGTACTTC. Protein: CASSYGTGAYEQYF.

J is TRBJ1-1 and V is TRBV7-9; D is uncertain. There are 14 residues in the CDR3. Germline lookup yields CDR1 SEHNR and CDR2 FQNEAQ (reference sequence). With 1 base removed from V and 1 base from J, the gap between germline ends came to 7 bases. CDR3: CASSLGQPNTEAFF. For the CDR3, the DNA is TGTGCCAGCAGCTTAGGGCAGCCGAACACTGAAGCTTTCTTT.

This clone was detected once. The V call is TRBV7-3, the J call TRBJ2-3, with a weak D call TRBD2 (7 bases). Trimming stripped 4 bases from V and 9 bases from J, with 11 bases between. The germline gives CDR1 SGHTA, CDR2 FQGTGA. The CDR3 has 12 residues. The CDR3 loop reads CASSSPGGTQYF. The CDR3 coding sequence is TGTGCCAGCAGCTCCCCGGGGGGCACGCAGTATTTT. The full variable domain, completed using reference TRBV7-3 and TRBJ2-3, is GAGVSQTPSNKVTEKGKYVELRCDPISGHTALYWYRQSLGQGPEFLIYFQGTGAADDSGLPNDRFFAVRPEGSVSTLKIQRTERGDSAVYLCASSSPGGTQYFGPGTRLTVL.

The chain recombines TRBV19 with TRBJ2-7; possible D gene TRBD2, 6 bases. Trimming cost V 6 bases and J 0 bases, with 9 bases left between them. Germline V CDR1 and CDR2: LNHDA, SQIVND (reference sequence). The CDR3 length is 13 residues. CDR3 sequence (DNA): TGTGCCAGTAGGGCGGGGAGCTCCTACGAGCAGTACTTC. Protein product: CASRAGSSYEQYF.

This rearrangement joins TRBV5-1 to TRBJ2-2, with 7 bases lining up with TRBD2. CDR3 size: 14 residues. Germline lookup yields CDR1 SGHRS and CDR2 YFSETQ. V shed 2 bases, J shed 8 bases, and the junction held 6 bases outside the gene matches. Here the CDR3 DNA reads TGCGCCAGCAGCTTCTCCGGGAGGCTAGGGGAGCTGTTTTTT. Its translation: CASSFSGRLGELFF.

This chain links TRBV14 with TRBJ2-5; TRBD2 might be the D (5 bases). This CDR3 has 16 residues. V was trimmed by 1 base and J by 5 bases, leaving 17 bases between them. Germline CDR1 SGHDN, CDR2 FVKESK. CDR3 sequence reads: CASSQGFGSAWETQYF. The DNA for the CDR3 is TGTGCCAGCAGCCAAGGGTTCGGTAGCGCGTGGGAGACCCAGTACTTC. Full variable domain (outside the CDR3, taken from reference TRBV14 and TRBJ2-5): EAGVTQFPSHSVIEKGQTVTLRCDPISGHDNLYWYRRVMGKEIKFLLHFVKESKQDESGMPNNRFLAERTGGTYSTLKVQPAELEDSGVYFCASSQGFGSAWETQYFGPGTRLLVL.

This chain joins TRBV18 and TRBJ2-6; D is ambiguous. The germline V and J ends were trimmed by 6 bases and 1 base, with 7 bases remaining between them. The CDR3 totals 14 residues. The germline V gene has CDR1 KGHSH and CDR2 LQKENI. The CDR3 DNA reads as TGTGCCAGCTCGCCCCAGTCTGGGGCCAACGTCCTGACTTTC. Protein sequence: CASSPQSGANVLTF.

V is TRBV28 and J is TRBJ2-5; D gene ambiguous. Trimming took 7 bases from V and 6 from J, leaving 9 bases between them. CDR1 is MDHEN and CDR2 is SYDVKM in the germline V gene. The CDR3 covers 11 residues. The CDR3: CASINLKTQYF. CDR3 sequence (DNA): TGTGCCAGCATCAATCTCAAGACCCAGTACTTC.

The genes are TRBV5-5 and TRBJ2-3; D is uncertain. The CDR3 totals 18 residues. CDR1 and CDR2 (germline): SGHKS, YYEKEE (reference sequence). V was trimmed by 1 base and J by 2 bases, leaving 20 bases between them. The CDR3 is CASSLLGRSAWATDTQYF. The CDR3 bases are TGTGCCAGCAGCTTGCTAGGGCGATCGGCCTGGGCCACAGATACGCAGTATTTT.

The CDR3 here is CASSLAGLYYNEQFF. The CDR3 bases are TGTGCCAGCAGCTTAGCGGGACTCTACTACAATGAGCAGTTCTTC. The J gene is TRBJ2-1, the V gene TRBV7-6, with D perhaps TRBD2 (6 bases). CDR1 is SGHVS and CDR2 is FNYEAQ in the germline V gene. Trimming pared 0 bases from V and 3 bases from J, leaving 9 bases between. This CDR3 has 15 residues.

The chain's CDR3 is CASSEDGHYYGYTF. The CDR3 DNA is TGTGCCAGCAGTGAAGACGGACATTACTATGGCTACACCTTC. The chain combines TRBV6-1 with TRBJ1-2, with a weak D call TRBD1 (5 bases). Trimming cost V 1 base and J 3 bases, with 9 bases left between them. This CDR3 comprises 14 residues. Germline V lookup: CDR1 MNHNS, CDR2 SASEGT.

The chain couples TRBV5-6 to TRBJ2-7; TRBD2 matches at 7 bases. Germline V gene lookup returns CDR1 SGHDT and CDR2 YYEEEE. Germline trimming cut 3 bases from V and 6 bases from J; bases unmatched to any gene: 12. The CDR3 is 15 amino acids. The CDR3 loop reads CASSWGGTGRREQYF. As DNA, the CDR3 is TGTGCCAGCAGCTGGGGGGGGACTGGGCGGCGCGAGCAGTACTTC.

V gene TRBV4-3 combines with J gene TRBJ2-3, with TRBD2 identical over 7 bases. Germline V gene sequence: CDR1 LGHNA, CDR2 YSLEER. The CDR3 is 14 residues long. V shed 3 bases, J shed 6 bases, and the junction held 6 bases outside the gene matches. The CDR3 is CASSQAGVGDTQYF. In DNA, the CDR3 is TGCGCCAGCAGCCAGGCGGGAGTAGGGGATACGCAGTATTTT.